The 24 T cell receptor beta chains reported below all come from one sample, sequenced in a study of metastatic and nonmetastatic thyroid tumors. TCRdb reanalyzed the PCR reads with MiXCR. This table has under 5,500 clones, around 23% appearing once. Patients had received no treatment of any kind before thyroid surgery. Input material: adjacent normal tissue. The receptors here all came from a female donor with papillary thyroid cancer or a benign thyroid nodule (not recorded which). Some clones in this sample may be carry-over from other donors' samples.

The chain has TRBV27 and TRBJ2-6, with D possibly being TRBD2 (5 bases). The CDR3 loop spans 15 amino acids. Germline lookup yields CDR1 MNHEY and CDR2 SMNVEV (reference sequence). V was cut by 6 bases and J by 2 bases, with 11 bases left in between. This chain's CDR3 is CASRAAAAGANVLTF. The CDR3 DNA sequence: TGTGCCAGCAGAGCGGCAGCGGCTGGGGCCAACGTCCTGACTTTC.

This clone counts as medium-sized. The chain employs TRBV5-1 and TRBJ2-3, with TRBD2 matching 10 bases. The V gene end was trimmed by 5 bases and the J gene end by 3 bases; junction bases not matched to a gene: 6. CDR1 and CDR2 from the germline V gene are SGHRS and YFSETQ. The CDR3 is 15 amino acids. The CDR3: CASRLAGVVTDTQYF. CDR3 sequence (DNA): TGCGCCAGCAGGCTAGCGGGAGTGGTTACAGATACGCAGTATTTT.

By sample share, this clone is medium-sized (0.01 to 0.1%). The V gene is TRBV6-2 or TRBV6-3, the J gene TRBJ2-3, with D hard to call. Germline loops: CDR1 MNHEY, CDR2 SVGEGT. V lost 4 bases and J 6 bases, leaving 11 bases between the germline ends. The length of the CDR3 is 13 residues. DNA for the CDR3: TGTGCCAGCAGTTGGGCCTCTAGGGATACGCAGTATTTT. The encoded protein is CASSWASRDTQYF.

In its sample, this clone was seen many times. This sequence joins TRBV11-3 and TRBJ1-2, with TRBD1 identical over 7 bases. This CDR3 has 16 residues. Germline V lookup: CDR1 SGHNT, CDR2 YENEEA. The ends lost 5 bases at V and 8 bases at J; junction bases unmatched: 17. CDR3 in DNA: TGTGCCAGCAGCCCAGGAGGGGGCAGGACCTTCTTCGGCTACACCTTC. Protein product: CASSPGGGRTFFGYTF.

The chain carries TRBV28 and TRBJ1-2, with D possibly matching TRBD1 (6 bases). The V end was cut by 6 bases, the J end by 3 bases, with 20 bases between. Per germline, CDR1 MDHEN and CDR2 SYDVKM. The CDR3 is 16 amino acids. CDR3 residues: CASSTQEQGIYYGYTF. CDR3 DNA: TGTGCCAGCAGCACCCAAGAACAGGGAATATACTATGGCTACACCTTC.

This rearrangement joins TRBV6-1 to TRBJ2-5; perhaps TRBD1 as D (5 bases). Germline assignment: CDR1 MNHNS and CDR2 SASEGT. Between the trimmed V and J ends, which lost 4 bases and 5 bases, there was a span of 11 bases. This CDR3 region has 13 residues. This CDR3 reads CASSVAGFETQYF. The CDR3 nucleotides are TGTGCCAGCAGTGTTGCAGGGTTTGAGACCCAGTACTTC.

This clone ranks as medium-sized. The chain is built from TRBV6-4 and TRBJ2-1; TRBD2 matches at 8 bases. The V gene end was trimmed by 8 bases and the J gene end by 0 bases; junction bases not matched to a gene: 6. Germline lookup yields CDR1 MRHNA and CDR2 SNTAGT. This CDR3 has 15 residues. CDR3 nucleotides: TGTGCCAGCGGGCGGGAGGCTTCCTCCTACAATGAGCAGTTCTTC. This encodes CASGREASSYNEQFF.

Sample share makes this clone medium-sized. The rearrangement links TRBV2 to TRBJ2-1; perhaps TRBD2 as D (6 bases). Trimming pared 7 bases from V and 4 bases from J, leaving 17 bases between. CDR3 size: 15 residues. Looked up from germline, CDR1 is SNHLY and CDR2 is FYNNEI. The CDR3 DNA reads TGTGCCAGCACCCAGCCGGGACTCTCGTACAATGAGCAGTTCTTC. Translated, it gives CASTQPGLSYNEQFF.

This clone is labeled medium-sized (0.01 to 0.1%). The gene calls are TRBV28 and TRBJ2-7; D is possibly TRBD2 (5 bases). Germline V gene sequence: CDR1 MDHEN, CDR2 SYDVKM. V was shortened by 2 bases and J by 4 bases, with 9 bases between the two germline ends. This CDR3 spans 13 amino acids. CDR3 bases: TGTGCCAGCAGTTTAAGTCTAGCATACGAGCAGTACTTC. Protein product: CASSLSLAYEQYF.

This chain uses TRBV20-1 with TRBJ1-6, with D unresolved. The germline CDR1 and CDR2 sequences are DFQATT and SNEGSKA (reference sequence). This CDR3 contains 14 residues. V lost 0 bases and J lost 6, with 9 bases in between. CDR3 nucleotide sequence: TGCAGTGCTAGAGATTCCAATTTTAATTCACCCCTCCACTTT. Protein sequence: CSARDSNFNSPLHF.

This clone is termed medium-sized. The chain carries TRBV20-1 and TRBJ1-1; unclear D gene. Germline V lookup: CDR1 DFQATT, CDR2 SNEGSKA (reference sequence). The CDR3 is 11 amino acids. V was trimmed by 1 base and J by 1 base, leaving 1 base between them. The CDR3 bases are TGCAGTGCTAGAGCGAACACTGAAGCTTTCTTT. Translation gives CSARANTEAFF.

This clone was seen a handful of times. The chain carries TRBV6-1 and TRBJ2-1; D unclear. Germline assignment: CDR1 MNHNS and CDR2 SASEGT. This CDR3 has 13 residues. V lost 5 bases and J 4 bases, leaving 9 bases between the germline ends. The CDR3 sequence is CASSIDTYNEQFF. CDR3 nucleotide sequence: TGTGCCAGCAGTATAGACACTTACAATGAGCAGTTCTTC.

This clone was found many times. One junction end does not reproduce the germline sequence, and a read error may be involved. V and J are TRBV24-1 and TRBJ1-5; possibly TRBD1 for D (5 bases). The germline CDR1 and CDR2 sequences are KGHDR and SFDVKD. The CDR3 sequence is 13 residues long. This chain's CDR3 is CATRDGGWQPQHF. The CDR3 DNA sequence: TGCGCCACCAGGGATGGGGGGTGGCAGCCCCAGCATTTT.

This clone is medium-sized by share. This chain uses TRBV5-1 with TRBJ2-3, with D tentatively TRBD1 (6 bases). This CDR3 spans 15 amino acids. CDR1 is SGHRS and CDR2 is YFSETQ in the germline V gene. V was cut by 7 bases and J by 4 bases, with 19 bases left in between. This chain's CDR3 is CASGLWGRRADTQYF. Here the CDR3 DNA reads TGCGCCAGCGGACTTTGGGGGCGAAGGGCAGATACGCAGTATTTT.

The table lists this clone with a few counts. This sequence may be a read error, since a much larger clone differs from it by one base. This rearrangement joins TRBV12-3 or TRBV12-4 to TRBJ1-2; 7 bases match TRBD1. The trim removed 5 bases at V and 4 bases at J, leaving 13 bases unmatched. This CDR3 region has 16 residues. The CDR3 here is CASSTTGCAGFYGYTF. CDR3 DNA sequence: TGTGCCAGCAGTACGACAGGGTGCGCTGGATTCTATGGCTACACCTTC.

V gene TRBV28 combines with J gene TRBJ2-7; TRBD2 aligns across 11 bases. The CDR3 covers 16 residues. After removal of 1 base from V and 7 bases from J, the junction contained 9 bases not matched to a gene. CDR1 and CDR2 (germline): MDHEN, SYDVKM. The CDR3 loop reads CASSLYLASGRSEQYF. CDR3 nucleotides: TGTGCCAGCAGTTTATATTTGGCTAGCGGGAGGAGTGAGCAGTACTTC.

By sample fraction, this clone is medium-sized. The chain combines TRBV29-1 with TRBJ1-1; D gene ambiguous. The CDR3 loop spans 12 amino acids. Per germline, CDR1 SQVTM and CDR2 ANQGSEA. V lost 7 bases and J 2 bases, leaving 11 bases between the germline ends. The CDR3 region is CSAHPRNTEAFF. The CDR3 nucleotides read TGCAGCGCTCACCCACGTAACACTGAAGCTTTCTTT.

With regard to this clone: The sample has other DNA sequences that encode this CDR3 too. CDR3 nucleotide sequence: TGTGCCAGTAATACGGGATACACTGAAGCTTTCTTT. Its protein product is CASNTGYTEAFF. This sequence joins TRBV19 and TRBJ1-1; D is uncertain. CDR3 length: 12 amino acids. Trimming pared 7 bases from V and 3 bases from J, leaving 9 bases between. Germline CDR1 reads LNHDA; CDR2 reads SQIVND (reference sequence).

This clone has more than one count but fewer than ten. CDR3 region: CASSPGRNDSPLHF. Here the CDR3 DNA reads TGTGCCAGCAGCCCCGGGAGAAACGACTCACCCCTCCACTTT. The chain joins TRBV12-3 or TRBV12-4 to TRBJ1-6; D is uncertain. Between the trimmed V and J ends, which lost 6 bases and 10 bases, there was a span of 16 bases. CDR3 length: 14 amino acids.

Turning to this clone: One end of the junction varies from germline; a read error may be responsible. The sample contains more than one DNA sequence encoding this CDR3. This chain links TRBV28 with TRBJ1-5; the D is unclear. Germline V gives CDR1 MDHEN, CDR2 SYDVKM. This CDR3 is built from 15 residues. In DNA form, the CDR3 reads TGTGCCAGCAGCTTATCTCGGGCAAGCAATCAGCCCCAGCATTTT. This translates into CASSLSRASNQPQHF. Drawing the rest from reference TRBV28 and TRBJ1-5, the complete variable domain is DVKVTQSSRYLVKRTGEKVFLECVQDMDHENMFWYRQDPGLGLRLIYFSYDVKMKEKGDIPEGYSVSREKKERFSLILESASTNQTSMYLCASSLSRASNQPQHFGDGTRLSIL.

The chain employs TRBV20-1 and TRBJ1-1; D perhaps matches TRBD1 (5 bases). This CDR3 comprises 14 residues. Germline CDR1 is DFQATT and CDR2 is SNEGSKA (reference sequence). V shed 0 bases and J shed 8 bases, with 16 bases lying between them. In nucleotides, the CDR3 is TGCAGTGCTAGAGATAAAACGGCGGGACCCGAAGCTTTCTTT. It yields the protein CSARDKTAGPEAFF.

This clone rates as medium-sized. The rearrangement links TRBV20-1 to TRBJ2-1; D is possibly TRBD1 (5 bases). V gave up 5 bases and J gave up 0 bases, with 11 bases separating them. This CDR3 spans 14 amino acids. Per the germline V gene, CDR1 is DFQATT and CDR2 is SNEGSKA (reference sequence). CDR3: CSAQPGYSYNEQFF. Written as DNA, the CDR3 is TGCAGTGCTCAGCCAGGGTACTCCTACAATGAGCAGTTCTTC.

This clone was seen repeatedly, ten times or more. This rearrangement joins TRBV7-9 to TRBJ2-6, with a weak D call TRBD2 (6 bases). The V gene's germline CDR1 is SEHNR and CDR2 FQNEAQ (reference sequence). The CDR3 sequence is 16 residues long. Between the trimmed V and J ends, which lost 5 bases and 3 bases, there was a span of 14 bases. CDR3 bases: TGTGCCAGCAGCCAGAGCGGGCAGGGTGGGGCCAACGTCCTGACTTTC. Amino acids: CASSQSGQGGANVLTF.

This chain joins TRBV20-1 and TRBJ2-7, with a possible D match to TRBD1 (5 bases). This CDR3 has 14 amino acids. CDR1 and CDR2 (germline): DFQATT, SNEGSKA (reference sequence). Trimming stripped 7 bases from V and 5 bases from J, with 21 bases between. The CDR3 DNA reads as TGCAGTGTTTCACTCGGGCAGGGAAGCCACGAGCAGTACTTC. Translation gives CSVSLGQGSHEQYF.